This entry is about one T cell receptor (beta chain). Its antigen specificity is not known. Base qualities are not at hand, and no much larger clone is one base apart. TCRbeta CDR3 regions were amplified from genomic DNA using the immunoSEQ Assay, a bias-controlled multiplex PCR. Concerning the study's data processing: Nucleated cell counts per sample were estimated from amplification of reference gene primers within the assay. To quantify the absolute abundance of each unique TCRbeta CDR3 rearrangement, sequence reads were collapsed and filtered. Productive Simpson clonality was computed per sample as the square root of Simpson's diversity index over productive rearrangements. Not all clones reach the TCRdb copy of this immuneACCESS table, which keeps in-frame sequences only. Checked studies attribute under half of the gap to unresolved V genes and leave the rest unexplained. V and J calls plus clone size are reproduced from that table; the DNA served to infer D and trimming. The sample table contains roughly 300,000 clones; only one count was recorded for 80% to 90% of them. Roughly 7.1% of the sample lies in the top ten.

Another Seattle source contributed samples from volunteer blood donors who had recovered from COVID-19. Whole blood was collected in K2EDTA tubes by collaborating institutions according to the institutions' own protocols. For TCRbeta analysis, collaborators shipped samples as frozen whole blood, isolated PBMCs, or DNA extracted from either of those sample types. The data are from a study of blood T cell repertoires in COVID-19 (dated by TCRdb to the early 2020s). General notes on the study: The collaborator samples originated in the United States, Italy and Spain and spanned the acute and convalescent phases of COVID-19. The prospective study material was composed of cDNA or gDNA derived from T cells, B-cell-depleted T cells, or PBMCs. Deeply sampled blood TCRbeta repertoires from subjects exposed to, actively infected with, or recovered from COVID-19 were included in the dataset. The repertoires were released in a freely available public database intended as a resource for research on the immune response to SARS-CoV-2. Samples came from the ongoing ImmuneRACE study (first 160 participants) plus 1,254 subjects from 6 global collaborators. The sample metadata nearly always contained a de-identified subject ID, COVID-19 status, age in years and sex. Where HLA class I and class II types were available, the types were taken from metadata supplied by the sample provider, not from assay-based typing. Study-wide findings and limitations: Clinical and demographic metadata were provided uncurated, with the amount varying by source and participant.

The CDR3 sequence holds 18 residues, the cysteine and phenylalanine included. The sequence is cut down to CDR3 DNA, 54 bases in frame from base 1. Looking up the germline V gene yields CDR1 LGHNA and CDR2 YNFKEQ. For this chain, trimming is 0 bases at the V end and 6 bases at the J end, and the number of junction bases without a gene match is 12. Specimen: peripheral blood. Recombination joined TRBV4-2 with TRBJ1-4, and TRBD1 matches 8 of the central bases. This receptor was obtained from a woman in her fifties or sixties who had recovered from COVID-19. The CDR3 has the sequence CASSQDRATGEVYEKLFF. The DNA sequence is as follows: TGTGCCAGCAGCCAAGATAGAGCGACAGGGGAAGTGTATGAAAAACTGTTTTTT.